A selection of T cell receptor beta chains follows, all from one sample in a study of cytomegalovirus exposure and HLA in healthy donors. Generated by immunoSEQ multiplex PCR, the TCRdb table keeps only in-frame clones and is missing some. The table has 150,000 to 200,000 clones, around 90% seen once. Sample: PBMCs. The receptors shown here come from a woman aged 18-30 years in good health and CMV-seronegative. CDR3s include the opening cysteine and the closing phenylalanine or tryptophan. Fields, in order: J gene, V gene, clone size, CDR3 protein. Size tells how often a clone was seen (once, few, many) or the class of an expanded clone, and some rows leave it out.

J gene: TRBJ2-4
V gene: TRBV5-1
clone size: NA
CDR3 protein: CASSPGGAGGIQYF

J gene: TRBJ2-7
V gene: TRBV7-9
clone size: NA
CDR3 protein: CASSRGTYEQYF

J gene: TRBJ2-7
V gene: TRBV5-1
clone size: NA
CDR3 protein: CASSLSPGEGYEQYF

J gene: TRBJ1-1
V gene: TRBV7-8
clone size: few
CDR3 protein: CASSLREGTEAFF

J gene: TRBJ2-5
V gene: TRBV7-6
clone size: few
CDR3 protein: CASSLGQVETQYF

J gene: TRBJ2-7
V gene: TRBV11-3
clone size: NA
CDR3 protein: CASSLTGSFYEQYF

J gene: TRBJ2-3
V gene: TRBV5-1
clone size: NA
CDR3 protein: CASSLYRSRDTQYF

J gene: TRBJ1-6
V gene: TRBV6-4
clone size: NA
CDR3 protein: CASSDSSYNSPLHF

J gene: TRBJ2-7
V gene: TRBV21-1
clone size: NA
CDR3 protein: CASSKVRRWEPYEQYF

J gene: TRBJ2-2
V gene: TRBV27
clone size: NA
CDR3 protein: CASRSGGTGELFF

J gene: TRBJ2-7
V gene: TRBV5-1
clone size: NA
CDR3 protein: CASSLEGVGIAEQYF

J gene: TRBJ2-1
V gene: TRBV2
clone size: NA
CDR3 protein: CAIPEGPDRGRVDYNEQFF

J gene: TRBJ2-7
V gene: TRBV7-8
clone size: NA
CDR3 protein: CASSLVSGTGGSYEQYF

J gene: TRBJ1-1
V gene: TRBV5-1
clone size: NA
CDR3 protein: CASSLAMSTEAFF